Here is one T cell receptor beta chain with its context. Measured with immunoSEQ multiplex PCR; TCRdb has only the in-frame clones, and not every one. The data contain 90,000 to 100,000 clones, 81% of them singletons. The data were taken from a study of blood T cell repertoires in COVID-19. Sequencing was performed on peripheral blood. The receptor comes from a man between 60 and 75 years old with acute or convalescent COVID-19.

CDR3 loop: CASSYPPGEQYF. The CDR3 region has the DNA TGTGCCAGCAGTTACCCCCCCGGCGAGCAGTACTTC. The chain combines TRBV6-5 with TRBJ2-7; D is undetermined. Germline CDR1 and CDR2: MNHEY and SVGAGI. The CDR3 is 12 residues long. V was pared by 2 bases and J by 6 bases, with 8 bases between.